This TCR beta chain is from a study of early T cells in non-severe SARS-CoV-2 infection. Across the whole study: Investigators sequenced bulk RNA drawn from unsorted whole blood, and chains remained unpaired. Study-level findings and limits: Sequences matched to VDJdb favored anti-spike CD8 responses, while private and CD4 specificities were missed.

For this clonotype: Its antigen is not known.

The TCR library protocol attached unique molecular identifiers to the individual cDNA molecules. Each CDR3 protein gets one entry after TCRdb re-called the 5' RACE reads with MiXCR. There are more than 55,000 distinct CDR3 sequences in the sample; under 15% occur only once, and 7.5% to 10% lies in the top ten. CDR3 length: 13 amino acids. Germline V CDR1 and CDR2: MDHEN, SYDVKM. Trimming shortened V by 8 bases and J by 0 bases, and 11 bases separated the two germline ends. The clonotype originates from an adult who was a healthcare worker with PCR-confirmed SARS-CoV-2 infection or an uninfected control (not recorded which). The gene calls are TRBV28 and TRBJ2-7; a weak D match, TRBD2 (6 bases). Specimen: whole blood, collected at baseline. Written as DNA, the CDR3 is TGTGCCAGCCCCCGGGGGAGCTCCTACGAGCAGTACTTC. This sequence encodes CASPRGSSYEQYF.